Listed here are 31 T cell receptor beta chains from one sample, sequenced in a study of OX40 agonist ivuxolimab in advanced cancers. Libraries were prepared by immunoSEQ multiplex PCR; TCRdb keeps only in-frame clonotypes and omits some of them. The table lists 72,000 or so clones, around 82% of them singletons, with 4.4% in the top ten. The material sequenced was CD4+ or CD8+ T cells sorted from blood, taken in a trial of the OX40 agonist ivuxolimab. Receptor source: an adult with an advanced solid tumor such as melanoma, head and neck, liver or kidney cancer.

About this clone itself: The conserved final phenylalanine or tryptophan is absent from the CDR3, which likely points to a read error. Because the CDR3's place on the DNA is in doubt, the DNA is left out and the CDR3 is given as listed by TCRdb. This CDR3 reads CASSERRVRQGL. This chain connects TRBV2 to TRBJ1-3; the D call in the table, TRBD1, was not verified against the DNA. The CDR3 is 12 amino acids in total, end residues counted. The germline gives CDR1 SNHLY, CDR2 FYNNEI.

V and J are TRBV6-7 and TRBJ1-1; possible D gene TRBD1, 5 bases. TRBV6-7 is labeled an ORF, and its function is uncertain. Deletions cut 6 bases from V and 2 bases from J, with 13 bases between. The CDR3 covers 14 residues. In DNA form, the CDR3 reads TGTGCCAGCAGCCACCGGGGGGTAAACACTGAAGCTTTCTTT. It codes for CASSHRGVNTEAFF.

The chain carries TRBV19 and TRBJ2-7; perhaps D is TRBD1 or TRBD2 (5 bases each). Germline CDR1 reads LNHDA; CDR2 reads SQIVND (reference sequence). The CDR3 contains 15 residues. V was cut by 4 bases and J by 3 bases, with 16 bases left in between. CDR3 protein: CASSTIGTEYYEQYF. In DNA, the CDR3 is TGTGCCAGTAGTACGATCGGGACGGAATACTACGAGCAGTACTTC.

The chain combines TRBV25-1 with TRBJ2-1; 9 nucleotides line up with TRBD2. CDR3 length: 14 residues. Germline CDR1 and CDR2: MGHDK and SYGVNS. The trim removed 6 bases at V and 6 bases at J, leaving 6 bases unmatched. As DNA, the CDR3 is TGTGCCAGCAGAACAGCGGGGGGTGCCAATGAGCAGTTCTTC. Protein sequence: CASRTAGGANEQFF.

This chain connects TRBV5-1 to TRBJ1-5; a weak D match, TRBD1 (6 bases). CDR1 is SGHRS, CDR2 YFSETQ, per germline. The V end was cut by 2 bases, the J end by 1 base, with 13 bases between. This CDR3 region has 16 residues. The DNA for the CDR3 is TGCGCCAGCAGCTTAGGTGGGGGCGCGAGCAATCAGCCCCAGCATTTT. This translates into CASSLGGGASNQPQHF.

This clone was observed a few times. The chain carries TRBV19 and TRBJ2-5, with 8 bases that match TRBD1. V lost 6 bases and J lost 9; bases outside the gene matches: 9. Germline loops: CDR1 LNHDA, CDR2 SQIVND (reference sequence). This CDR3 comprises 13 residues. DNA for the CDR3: TGTGCCAGTAGCAATGACAGGGGTAGAGCCCAGTACTTC. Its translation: CASSNDRGRAQYF.

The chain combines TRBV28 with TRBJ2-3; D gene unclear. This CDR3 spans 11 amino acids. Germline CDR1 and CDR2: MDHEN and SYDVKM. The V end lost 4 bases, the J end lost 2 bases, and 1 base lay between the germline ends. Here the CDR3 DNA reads TGTGCCAGCAGTTCCACAGATACGCAGTATTTT. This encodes CASSSTDTQYF.

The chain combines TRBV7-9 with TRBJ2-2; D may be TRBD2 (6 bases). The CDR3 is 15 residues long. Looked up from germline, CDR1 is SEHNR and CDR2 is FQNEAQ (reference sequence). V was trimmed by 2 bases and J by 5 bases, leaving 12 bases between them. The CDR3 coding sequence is TGTGCCAGCAGCTTATCAGCCCGGGGGACCGGGGAGCTGTTTTTT. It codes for CASSLSARGTGELFF.

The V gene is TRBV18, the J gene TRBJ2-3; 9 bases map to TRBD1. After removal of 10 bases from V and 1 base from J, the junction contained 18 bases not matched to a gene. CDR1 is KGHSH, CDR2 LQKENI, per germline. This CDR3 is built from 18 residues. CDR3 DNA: TGTGCCACCACCCTAAGGGTGGGACAGGGAGATCGCACAGATACGCAGTATTTT. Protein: CATTLRVGQGDRTDTQYF.

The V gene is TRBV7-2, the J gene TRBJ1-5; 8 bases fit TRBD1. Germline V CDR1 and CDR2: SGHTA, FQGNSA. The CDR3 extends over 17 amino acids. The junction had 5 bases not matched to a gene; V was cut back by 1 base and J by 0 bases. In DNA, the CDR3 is TGTGCCAGCAGCTTAGACGGGACAGGCTATAGCAATCAGCCCCAGCATTTT. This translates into CASSLDGTGYSNQPQHF.

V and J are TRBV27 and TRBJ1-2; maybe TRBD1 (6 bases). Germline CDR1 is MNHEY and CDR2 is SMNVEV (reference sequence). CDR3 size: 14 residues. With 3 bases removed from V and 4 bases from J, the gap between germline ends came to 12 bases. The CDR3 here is CASSLVRDTYGYTF. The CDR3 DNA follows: TGTGCCAGCAGTTTGGTCCGGGACACCTATGGCTACACCTTC.

CDR3 in DNA: TGTGCCAGTGGGACAGGGGGCGGAAAGGAAAAACTGTTTTTT. Amino acid sequence: CASGTGGGKEKLFF. The chain has TRBV19 and TRBJ1-4; 12 nucleotides line up with TRBD1. Germline V gene data show CDR1 as LNHDA and CDR2 as SQIVND (reference sequence). CDR3 length: 14 residues. Trimming at V came to 8 bases and at J to 8 bases, leaving 6 bases not matched to a gene.

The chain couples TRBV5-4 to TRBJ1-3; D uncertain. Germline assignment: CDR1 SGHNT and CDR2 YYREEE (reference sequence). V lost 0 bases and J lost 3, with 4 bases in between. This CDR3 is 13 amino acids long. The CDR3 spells CASSLEDGNTIYF. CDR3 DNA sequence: TGTGCCAGCAGCTTGGAAGATGGAAACACCATATATTTT.

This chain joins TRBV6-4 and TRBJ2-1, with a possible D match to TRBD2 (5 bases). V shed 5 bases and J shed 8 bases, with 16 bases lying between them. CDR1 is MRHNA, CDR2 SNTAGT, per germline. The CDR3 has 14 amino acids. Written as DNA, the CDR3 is TGTGCCAGCAGTCAGTTCTCGGGGAGCGATGAGCAGTTCTTC. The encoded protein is CASSQFSGSDEQFF.

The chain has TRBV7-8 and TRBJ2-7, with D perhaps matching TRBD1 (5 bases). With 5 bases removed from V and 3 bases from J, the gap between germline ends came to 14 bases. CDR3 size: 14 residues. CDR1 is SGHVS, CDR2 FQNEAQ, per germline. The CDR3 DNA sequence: TGTGCCAGCAGCGGACGGGCAGGGAACTACGAGCAGTACTTC. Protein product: CASSGRAGNYEQYF.

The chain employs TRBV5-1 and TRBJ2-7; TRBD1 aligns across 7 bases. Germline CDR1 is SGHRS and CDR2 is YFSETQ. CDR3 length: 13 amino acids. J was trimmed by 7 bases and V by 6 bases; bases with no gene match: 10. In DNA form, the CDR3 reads TGCGCCAGCAAATTAACTACAGGGGAGGAGCAGTACTTC. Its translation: CASKLTTGEEQYF.

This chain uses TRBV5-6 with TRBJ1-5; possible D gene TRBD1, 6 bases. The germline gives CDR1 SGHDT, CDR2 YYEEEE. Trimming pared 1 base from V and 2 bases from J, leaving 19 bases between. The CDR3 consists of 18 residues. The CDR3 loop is CASSLSPGAPGGNQPQHF. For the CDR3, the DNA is TGTGCCAGCAGCTTGTCTCCGGGGGCCCCAGGAGGCAATCAGCCCCAGCATTTT.

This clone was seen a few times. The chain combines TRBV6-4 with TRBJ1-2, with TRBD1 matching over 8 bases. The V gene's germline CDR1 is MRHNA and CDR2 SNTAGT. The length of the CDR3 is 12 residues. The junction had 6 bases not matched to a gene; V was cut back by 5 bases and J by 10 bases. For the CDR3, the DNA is TGTGCCAGCAGTACCGGGGACAGGCCCTACACCTTC. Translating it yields CASSTGDRPYTF.

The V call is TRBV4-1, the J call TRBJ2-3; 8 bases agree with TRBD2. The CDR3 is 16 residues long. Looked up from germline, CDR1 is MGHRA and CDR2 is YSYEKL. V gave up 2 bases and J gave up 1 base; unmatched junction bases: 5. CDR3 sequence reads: CASSQPPAGGTDTQYF. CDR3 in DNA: TGCGCCAGCAGCCAACCGCCAGCGGGGGGCACAGATACGCAGTATTTT.

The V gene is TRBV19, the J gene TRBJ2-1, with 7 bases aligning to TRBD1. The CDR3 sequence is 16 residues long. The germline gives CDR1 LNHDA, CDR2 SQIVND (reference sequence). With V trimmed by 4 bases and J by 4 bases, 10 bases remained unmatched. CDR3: CASSTQGGAEYNEQFF. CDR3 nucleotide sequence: TGTGCCAGTAGTACCCAAGGGGGCGCCGAATACAATGAGCAGTTCTTC.

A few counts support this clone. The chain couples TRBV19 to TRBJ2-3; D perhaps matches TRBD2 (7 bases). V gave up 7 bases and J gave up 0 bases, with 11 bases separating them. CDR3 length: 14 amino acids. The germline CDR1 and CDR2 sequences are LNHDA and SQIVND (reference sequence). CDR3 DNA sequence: TGTGCCAGTAAACGGGGGGCTAGCACAGATACGCAGTATTTT. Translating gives CASKRGASTDTQYF.

CDR3 coding DNA: TGTGCCAGCAGCCGCAGACTGACGAGCTCCTACAATGAGCAGTTCTTC. Translation gives CASSRRLTSSYNEQFF. This chain links TRBV28 with TRBJ2-1; D call uncertain. The CDR3 has 16 residues. Germline V gives CDR1 MDHEN, CDR2 SYDVKM. Trimming pared 6 bases from V and 0 bases from J, leaving 15 bases between.

The chain's CDR3 is CASSAKGLSNQPQHF. CDR3 DNA sequence: TGTGCCAGTAGTGCTAAGGGACTTAGCAATCAGCCCCAGCATTTT. This chain links TRBV19 with TRBJ1-5; D might be TRBD1 (5 bases). Trimming stripped 5 bases from V and 0 bases from J, with 11 bases between. Germline CDR1 and CDR2: LNHDA and SQIVND (reference sequence). This CDR3 is built from 15 residues.

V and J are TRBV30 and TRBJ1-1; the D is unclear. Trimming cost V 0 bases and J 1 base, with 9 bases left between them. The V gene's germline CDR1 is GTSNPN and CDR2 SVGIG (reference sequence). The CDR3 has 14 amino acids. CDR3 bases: TGTGCCTGGAGTGTAGTGGCAGAGAACACTGAAGCTTTCTTT. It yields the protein CAWSVVAENTEAFF.

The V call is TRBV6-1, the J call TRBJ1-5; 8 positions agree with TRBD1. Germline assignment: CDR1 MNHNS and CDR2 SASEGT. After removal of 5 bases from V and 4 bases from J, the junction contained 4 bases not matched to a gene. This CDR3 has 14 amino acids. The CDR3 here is CASSSGGPNQPQHF. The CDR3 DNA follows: TGTGCCAGCAGTTCAGGGGGCCCTAATCAGCCCCAGCATTTT.

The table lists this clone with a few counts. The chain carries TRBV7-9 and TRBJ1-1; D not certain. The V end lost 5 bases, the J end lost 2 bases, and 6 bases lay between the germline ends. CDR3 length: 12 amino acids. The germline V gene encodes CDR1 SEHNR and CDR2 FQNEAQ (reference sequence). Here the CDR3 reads CASSRGNTEAFF. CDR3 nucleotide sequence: TGTGCCAGCAGCCGGGGTAACACTGAAGCTTTCTTT.

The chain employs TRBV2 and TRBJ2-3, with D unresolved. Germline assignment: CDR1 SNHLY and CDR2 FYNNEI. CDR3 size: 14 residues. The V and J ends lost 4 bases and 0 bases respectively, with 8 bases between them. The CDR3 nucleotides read TGTGCCAGCAGTGGAACAGCTAGCACAGATACGCAGTATTTT. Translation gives CASSGTASTDTQYF.

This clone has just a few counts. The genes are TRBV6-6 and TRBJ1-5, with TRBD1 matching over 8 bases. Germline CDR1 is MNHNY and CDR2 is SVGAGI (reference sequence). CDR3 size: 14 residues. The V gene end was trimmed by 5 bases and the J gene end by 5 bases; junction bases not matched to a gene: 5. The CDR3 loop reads CASSKDREDQPQHF. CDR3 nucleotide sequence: TGTGCCAGCAGTAAGGACAGGGAGGATCAGCCCCAGCATTTT.

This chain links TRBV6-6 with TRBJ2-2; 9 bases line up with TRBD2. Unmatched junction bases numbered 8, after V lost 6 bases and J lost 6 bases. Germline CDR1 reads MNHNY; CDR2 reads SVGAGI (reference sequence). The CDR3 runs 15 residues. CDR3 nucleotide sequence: TGTGCCAGCAGAAGAGCGGGGGGTGTTTCCGGGGAGCTGTTTTTT. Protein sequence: CASRRAGGVSGELFF.

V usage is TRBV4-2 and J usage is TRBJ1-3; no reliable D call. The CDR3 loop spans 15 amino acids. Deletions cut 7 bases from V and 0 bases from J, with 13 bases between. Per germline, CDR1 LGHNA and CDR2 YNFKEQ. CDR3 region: CASTPWAASGNTIYF. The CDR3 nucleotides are TGTGCCAGCACCCCTTGGGCAGCCTCTGGAAACACCATATATTTT.

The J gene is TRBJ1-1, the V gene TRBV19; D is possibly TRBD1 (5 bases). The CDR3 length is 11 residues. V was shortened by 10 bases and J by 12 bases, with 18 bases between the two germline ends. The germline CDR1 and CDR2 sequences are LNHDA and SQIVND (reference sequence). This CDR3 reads CANPTQGKSFF. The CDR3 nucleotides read TGTGCCAATCCGACTCAGGGAAAATCTTTCTTT.